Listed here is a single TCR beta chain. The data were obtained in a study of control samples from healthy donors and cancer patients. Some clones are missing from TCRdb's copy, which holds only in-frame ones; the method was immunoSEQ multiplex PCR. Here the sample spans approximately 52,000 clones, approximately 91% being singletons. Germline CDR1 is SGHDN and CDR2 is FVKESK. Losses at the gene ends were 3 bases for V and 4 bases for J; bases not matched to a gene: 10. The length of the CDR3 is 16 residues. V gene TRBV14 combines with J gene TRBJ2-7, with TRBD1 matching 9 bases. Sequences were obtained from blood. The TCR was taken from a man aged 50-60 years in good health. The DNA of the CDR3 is TGTGCCAGCAGCCACCCCCGAGACAGGGGGTTATACGAGCAGTACTTC. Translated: CASSHPRDRGLYEQYF.